These T cell receptor beta chains were read from a single sample in a study of CD8 T cells in ankylosing spondylitis. Using its own MiXCR run on the 5' RACE reads, TCRdb lists one record per CDR3 protein. The sample consists of more than 250,000 distinct CDR3 sequences, around 8% of them appearing once. Sequenced material: blood, either unsorted or a sorted T cell fraction (not recorded which). The receptor set was obtained from a male donor with ankylosing spondylitis. CDR3s include the opening cysteine and the closing phenylalanine or tryptophan. The D gene is left open where the match is weak. Clone size is not always given. Where it is, it says once, few, many or a class for expanded clones.

j_call,v_call,d_call,clone_size,cdr3_aa,cdr3_nt
TRBJ2-5,TRBV12-3/TRBV12-4,.,many,CASSREGESETQYF,TGTGCCAGCAGTCGTGAGGGGGAGAGTGAGACCCAGTACTTC
TRBJ1-5,TRBV12-3/TRBV12-4,.,.,CASSSGTPDQPQHF,TGTGCCAGCAGCTCCGGGACACCTGATCAGCCCCAGCATTTT
TRBJ2-2,TRBV7-3,TRBD2,many,CASRAGWGGELFF,TGTGCCAGCAGAGCGGGATGGGGCGGGGAGCTGTTTTTT
TRBJ2-3,TRBV7-3,TRBD2,.,CASSLTASSGALGTDTQYF,TGTGCCAGCAGCTTAACGGCGTCTAGCGGGGCTTTAGGCACAGATACGCAGTATTTT
TRBJ1-1,TRBV15,.,few,CATSSLSGTEAFF,TGTGCCACCAGCTCCCTCTCAGGCACTGAAGCTTTCTTT
TRBJ1-1,TRBV12-3/TRBV12-4,TRBD1,many,CASTWTGVPGAFF,TGTGCCAGCACCTGGACAGGAGTTCCAGGAGCTTTCTTT
TRBJ2-7,TRBV4-2,.,few,CASSQDMTTRGEQYF,TGTGCCAGCAGCCAAGACATGACTACCCGCGGCGAGCAGTACTTC
TRBJ2-7,TRBV20-1,.,.,CSVGWTFKEQYF,TGCAGTGTGGGCTGGACCTTTAAGGAGCAGTACTTC
TRBJ2-2,TRBV6-2/TRBV6-3,TRBD1,few,CASRAVGGQGLGELFF,TGTGCCAGCAGAGCGGTCGGGGGACAGGGCCTCGGGGAGCTGTTTTTT
TRBJ1-1,TRBV14,.,few,CASSPYANTEAFF,TGTGCCAGCAGCCCTTACGCGAACACTGAAGCTTTCTTT
TRBJ2-1,TRBV20-1,.,few,CSAELGVNYNEQFF,TGCAGTGCTGAGTTAGGGGTCAACTACAATGAGCAGTTCTTC
TRBJ2-1,TRBV5-1,TRBD2,many,CASRPPGLADYNEQFF,TGCGCCAGCAGGCCTCCGGGACTAGCGGACTACAATGAGCAGTTCTTC
TRBJ2-2,TRBV9,.,few,CASSVGGAPAGELFF,TGTGCCAGCAGCGTAGGAGGGGCCCCCGCCGGGGAGCTGTTTTTT
TRBJ2-2,TRBV7-7,TRBD2,many,CASRPTSGIGELFF,TGTGCCAGCAGGCCGACTAGCGGAATAGGGGAGCTGTTTTTT
TRBJ2-7,TRBV27,TRBD1,many,CASRDRLVYEQYF,TGTGCCAGCAGGGACAGGTTAGTCTACGAGCAGTACTTC
TRBJ2-1,TRBV6-1,.,.,CASSHLGTGNNEQFF,TGTGCCAGCAGCCACCTCGGGACGGGAAACAATGAGCAGTTCTTC
TRBJ1-4,TRBV12-3/TRBV12-4,.,many,CASRDLSEKLFF,TGTGCCAGCAGGGATCTCAGTGAAAAACTGTTTTTT
TRBJ2-1,TRBV29-1,TRBD2,few,CSVERGSGRAAYNEQFF,TGCAGCGTTGAACGGGGTAGCGGGAGGGCCGCCTACAATGAGCAGTTCTTC
TRBJ2-1,TRBV5-1,.,many,CASSIVASYNEQFF,TGCGCCAGCAGCATCGTCGCTTCCTACAATGAGCAGTTCTTC
TRBJ2-4,TRBV20-1,TRBD2,.,CSAGGRTGGDIQYF,TGCAGTGCTGGGGGCCGTACGGGAGGGGACATTCAGTACTTC
TRBJ1-1,TRBV5-1,.,many,CASSLEGGGGTEAFF,TGCGCCAGCAGCCTGGAGGGGGGTGGGGGCACTGAAGCTTTCTTT
TRBJ2-7,TRBV25-1,.,many,CASSQTDYEQYF,TGTGCCAGCAGTCAAACAGATTACGAGCAGTACTTC
TRBJ2-7,TRBV29-1,TRBD1,many,CSVSQGANEQYF,TGCAGCGTCTCACAGGGGGCAAACGAGCAGTACTTC
TRBJ2-5,TRBV20-1,.,.,CSARHSGTAEETQYF,TGCAGTGCTAGGCATAGTGGGACGGCGGAGGAGACCCAGTACTTC
TRBJ2-3,TRBV4-2,TRBD2,few,CASSLEGTRGSTDTQYF,TGTGCCAGCAGCCTAGAAGGGACTAGGGGTAGCACAGATACGCAGTATTTT
TRBJ2-3,TRBV7-9,.,many,CASSWARDTQYF,TGTGCCAGCAGTTGGGCTCGGGATACGCAGTATTTT
TRBJ1-5,TRBV20-1,TRBD1,.,CSARLQGRNQPQHF,TGCAGTGCGAGATTACAGGGGCGCAATCAGCCCCAGCATTTT
TRBJ2-7,TRBV12-3/TRBV12-4,.,many,CASSRGYYEQYF,TGTGCCAGCAGTCGGGGTTACTACGAGCAGTACTTC
TRBJ2-3,TRBV7-6,.,many,CASSLEGINSDTQYF,TGTGCCAGCAGCTTAGAGGGCATTAATTCAGATACGCAGTATTTT
TRBJ1-3,TRBV7-9,TRBD1,.,CASSREGAAGNTIYF,TGTGCCAGCAGCCGCGAGGGGGCGGCTGGAAACACCATATATTTT
TRBJ2-1,TRBV29-1,.,many,CSVQGTVRNNEQFF,TGCAGCGTTCAAGGTACGGTAAGGAACAATGAGCAGTTCTTC
TRBJ2-1,TRBV12-3/TRBV12-4,.,.,CASSRRAVEQFF,TGTGCCAGCAGTCGTCGAGCGGTTGAGCAGTTCTTC
TRBJ2-7,TRBV15,.,few,CATSPGLRRYEQYF,TGTGCCACCAGCCCGGGTCTAAGGAGGTACGAGCAGTACTTC
TRBJ2-1,TRBV10-3,.,.,CAISAPLVSLNF,TGTGCCATCAGTGCTCCTTTAGTATCCCTTAACTTC
TRBJ2-3,TRBV7-2,TRBD2,.,CASSLLGTSGRIDTQYF,TGTGCCAGCAGCTTACTTGGGACTAGCGGGAGAATAGATACGCAGTATTTT
TRBJ2-6,TRBV7-2,.,few,CASLIPSGANVLTF,TGTGCCAGCCTGATTCCGTCTGGGGCCAACGTCCTGACTTTC
TRBJ2-7,TRBV14,.,few,CASSPSGSREQYF,TGTGCCAGCAGCCCCTCAGGGTCACGGGAGCAGTACTTC
TRBJ2-2,TRBV7-9,.,many,CASSLYLGELFF,TGTGCCAGCAGCTTATACCTCGGGGAGCTGTTTTTT
TRBJ2-5,TRBV5-8,.,.,CASSLVFETQYF,TGTGCCAGCAGCTTGGTCTTTGAGACCCAGTACTTC
TRBJ2-1,TRBV20-1,TRBD1,.,CSANEQTGAREQFF,TGCAGTGCTAACGAACAGACAGGGGCCCGTGAGCAGTTCTTC
TRBJ2-7,TRBV7-9,.,.,CASSTPGPVDEQYF,TGTGCCAGCAGCACCCCGGGACCAGTAGATGAGCAGTACTTC
TRBJ2-2,TRBV5-1,TRBD1,few,CASSLRQGAFTGELFF,TGCGCCAGCAGCCTCCGACAGGGGGCGTTCACCGGGGAGCTGTTTTTT
TRBJ2-3,TRBV18,.,many,CASSPGGPDTQYF,TGTGCCAGCTCACCGGGGGGACCAGATACGCAGTATTTT
TRBJ2-1,TRBV5-1,.,.,CASSLGVGLERFF,TGCGCCAGCAGCTTGGGGGTAGGGTTGGAGCGGTTCTTC
TRBJ2-4,TRBV10-3,.,few,CAIGGSASAKNIQYF,TGTGCCATCGGGGGGTCGGCTAGCGCAAAAAACATTCAGTACTTC
TRBJ2-4,TRBV12-3/TRBV12-4,.,many,CASSQLPRNIQYF,TGTGCCAGCAGCCAGCTCCCTAGAAACATTCAGTACTTC
TRBJ2-5,TRBV4-1,TRBD2,.,CASSLKLAGGPVQETQYF,TGCGCCAGCAGCCTAAAGCTAGCGGGAGGGCCTGTTCAAGAGACCCAGTACTTC
TRBJ2-5,TRBV20-1,.,few,CSAYIADRQTQYF,TGCAGTGCTTACATAGCGGACCGTCAGACCCAGTACTTC